This T cell receptor (beta chain) appears in the sequencing data of a study of shared clonotypes between healthy human individuals. Study at large: Samples came from a couple of female and a few male donors aged 18 to 49. Study results and limitations: Limited genetic and exposure-history diversity came from having few donors. The naive CD4 repertoires of several donors were compared, and around 5% of clonotypes were shared.

This clone was observed a handful of times. The antigen remains undetermined. Germline loops: CDR1 MGHRA, CDR2 YSYEKL. There are 14 residues in the CDR3. Trimming removed 1 base from V and 2 bases from J; junction bases left unmatched: 0. CD45RO-negative, CCR7-positively selected cells formed the naive CD8 fraction, excluding terminally differentiated effector memory CD45RA+ cells. The assay was immunoSEQ multiplex PCR, and TCRdb's table has in-frame clones only and misses some. The data hold about 2.2 million clones, with 85% to 95% observed a single time. The rearrangement uses TRBV4-1 and TRBJ2-7, with 9 bases identical to TRBD2. The material sequenced was naive CD8+ T cells from PBMCs. The TCR comes from a man between 18 and 35 years old in good health. Some clones in this sample may be carry-over from other donors' samples. The CDR3 DNA follows: TGCGCCAGCAGCCAAGTAGCGGGAGCCTACGAGCAGTACTTC. The encoded protein is CASSQVAGAYEQYF.